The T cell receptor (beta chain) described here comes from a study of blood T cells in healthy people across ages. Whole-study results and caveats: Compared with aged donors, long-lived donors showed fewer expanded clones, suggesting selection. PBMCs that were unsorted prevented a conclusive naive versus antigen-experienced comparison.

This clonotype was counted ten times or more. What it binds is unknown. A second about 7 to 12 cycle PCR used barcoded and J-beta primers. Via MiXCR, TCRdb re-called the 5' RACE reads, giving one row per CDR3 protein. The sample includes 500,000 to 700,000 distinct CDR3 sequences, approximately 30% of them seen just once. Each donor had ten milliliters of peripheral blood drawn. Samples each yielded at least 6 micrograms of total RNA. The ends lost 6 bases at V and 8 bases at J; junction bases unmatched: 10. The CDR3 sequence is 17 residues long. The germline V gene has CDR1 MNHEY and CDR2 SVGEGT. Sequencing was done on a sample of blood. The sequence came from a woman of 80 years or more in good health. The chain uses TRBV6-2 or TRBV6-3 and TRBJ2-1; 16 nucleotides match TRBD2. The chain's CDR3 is CASSPGLAGGRRDEQFF. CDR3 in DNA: TGTGCCAGCAGCCCGGGACTAGCGGGGGGGCGGCGGGATGAGCAGTTCTTC.